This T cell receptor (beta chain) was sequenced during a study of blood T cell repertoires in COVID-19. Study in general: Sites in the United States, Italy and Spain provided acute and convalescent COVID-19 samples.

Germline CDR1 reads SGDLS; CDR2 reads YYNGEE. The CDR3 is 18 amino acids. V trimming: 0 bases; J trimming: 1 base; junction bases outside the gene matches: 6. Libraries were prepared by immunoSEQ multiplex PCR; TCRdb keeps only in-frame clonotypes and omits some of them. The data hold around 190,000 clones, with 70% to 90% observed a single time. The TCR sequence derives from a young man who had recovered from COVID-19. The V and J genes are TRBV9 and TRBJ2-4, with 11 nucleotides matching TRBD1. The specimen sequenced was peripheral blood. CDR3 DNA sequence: TGTGCCAGCAGCGTAGGAGGGGACAGGGGGAATGCCAAAAACATTCAGTACTTC. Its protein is CASSVGGDRGNAKNIQYF.